A selection of T cell receptor beta chains follows, all from one sample in a study of neurological immune-mediated disorders. In TCRdb, the 5' RACE reads were re-called with MiXCR into one record per CDR3 protein. Of 25,000 to 35,000 distinct CDR3 sequences listed, roughly 15% are singletons. Input material: PBMCs. The receptors were gathered from a man in his 70s in good health. The conserved cysteine and the conserved F or W are not part of the CDR3 here. For some rows the clone size is stated as once, few or many, or as a class when expanded; others skip it.

>TRBJ2-2|TRBV5-1|many
ASSLDFIGGELF
>TRBJ1-1|TRBV20-1|many
SARAPGSGGTEAF
>TRBJ1-5|TRBV19|many
ASSTVSNQPQH
>TRBJ2-1|TRBV19|-
ASSMTGYNEQF
>TRBJ1-5|TRBV6-2/TRBV6-3|many
ASSYSSLRGRGQPQH
>TRBJ2-1|TRBV5-1|-
ASKNPGTDNNEQF
>TRBJ2-5|TRBV7-2|many
ASSLGQGAVETQY
>TRBJ2-1|TRBV5-1|-
ASSQGQGAGEQF
>TRBJ1-2|TRBV9|many
ASSHTSGQGARGYT
>TRBJ1-2|TRBV7-7|few
ASSLRQGRGYT
>TRBJ2-5|TRBV5-1|many
ASSLAIGGMETQY
>TRBJ2-2|TRBV2|many
ASSRDRANTGELF
>TRBJ2-3|TRBV7-2|many
ASSPLTSGGARSTDTQY
>TRBJ1-1|TRBV2|many
ASSEVRAAF
>TRBJ2-1|TRBV20-1|many
SARVLDGNNEQF
>TRBJ1-1|TRBV2|few
ASSERGRGLTEAF
>TRBJ1-5|TRBV7-2|few
ASSEQFQPQH
>TRBJ1-1|TRBV7-8|many
ASSLYRGRNTEAF
>TRBJ1-1|TRBV5-1|many
ASSLQGAEKSEAF
>TRBJ2-7|TRBV27|many
ASNGRGTYEQY
>TRBJ2-2|TRBV20-1|-
SGQGENTGELF
>TRBJ1-2|TRBV4-2|-
ASKVWQGEHGYT
>TRBJ2-7|TRBV20-1|many
SAREGQGFYEQY
>TRBJ1-6|TRBV28|many
ASNPREFENDSPLH
>TRBJ2-5|TRBV15|many
ATSRDVDRARGETQY